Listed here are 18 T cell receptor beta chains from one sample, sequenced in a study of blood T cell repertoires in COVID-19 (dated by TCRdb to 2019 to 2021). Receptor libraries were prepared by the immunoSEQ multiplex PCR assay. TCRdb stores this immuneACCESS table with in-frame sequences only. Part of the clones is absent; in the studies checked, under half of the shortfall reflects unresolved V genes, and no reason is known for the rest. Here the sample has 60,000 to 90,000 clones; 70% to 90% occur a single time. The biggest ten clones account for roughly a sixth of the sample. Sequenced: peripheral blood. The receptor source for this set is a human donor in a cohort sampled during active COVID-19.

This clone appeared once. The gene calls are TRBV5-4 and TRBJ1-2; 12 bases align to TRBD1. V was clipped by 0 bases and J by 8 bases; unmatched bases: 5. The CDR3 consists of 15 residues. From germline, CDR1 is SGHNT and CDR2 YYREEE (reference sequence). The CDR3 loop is CASSLGDRGRLGYTF. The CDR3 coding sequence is TGTGCCAGCAGCTTGGGGGACAGGGGGCGTTTAGGCTACACCTTC.

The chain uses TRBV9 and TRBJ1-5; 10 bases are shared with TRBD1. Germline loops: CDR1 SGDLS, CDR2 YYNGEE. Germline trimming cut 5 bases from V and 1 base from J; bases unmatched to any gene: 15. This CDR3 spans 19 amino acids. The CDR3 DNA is TGTGCCAGCAGGAAAAACGAGGGGGACAGGGGCTGCAGCAATCAGCCCCAGCATTTT. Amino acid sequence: CASRKNEGDRGCSNQPQHF.

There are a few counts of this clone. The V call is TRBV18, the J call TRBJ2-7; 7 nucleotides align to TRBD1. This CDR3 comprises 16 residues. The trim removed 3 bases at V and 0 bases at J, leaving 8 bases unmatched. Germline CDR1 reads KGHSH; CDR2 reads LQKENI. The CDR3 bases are TGTGCCAGCTCACCTAGCCGGGACAGATTCTCCTACGAGCAGTACTTC. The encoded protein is CASSPSRDRFSYEQYF.

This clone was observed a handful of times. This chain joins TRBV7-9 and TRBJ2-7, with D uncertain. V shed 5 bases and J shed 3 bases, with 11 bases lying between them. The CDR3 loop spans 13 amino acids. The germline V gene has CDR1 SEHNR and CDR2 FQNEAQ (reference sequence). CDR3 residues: CASSILEDYEQYF. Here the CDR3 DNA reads TGTGCCAGCAGCATTTTAGAAGACTACGAGCAGTACTTC.

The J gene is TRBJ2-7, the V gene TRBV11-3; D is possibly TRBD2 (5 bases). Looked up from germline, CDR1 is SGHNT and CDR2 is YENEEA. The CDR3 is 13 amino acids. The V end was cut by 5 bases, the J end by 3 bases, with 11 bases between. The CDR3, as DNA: TGTGCCAGCAGCGTCCGACGGGACTACGAGCAGTACTTC. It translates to CASSVRRDYEQYF.

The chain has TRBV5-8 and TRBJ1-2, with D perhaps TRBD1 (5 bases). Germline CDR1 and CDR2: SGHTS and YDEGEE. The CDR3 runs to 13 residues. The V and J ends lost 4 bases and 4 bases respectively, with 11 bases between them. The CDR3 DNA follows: TGTGCCAGCAGCGTACAGGCGACCTATGGCTACACCTTC. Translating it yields CASSVQATYGYTF.

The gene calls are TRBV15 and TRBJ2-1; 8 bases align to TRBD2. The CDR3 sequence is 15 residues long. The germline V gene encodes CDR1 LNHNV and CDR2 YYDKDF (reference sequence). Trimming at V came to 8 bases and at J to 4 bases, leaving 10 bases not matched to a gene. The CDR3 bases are TGTGCCACCGTCATGGATAGCGGGGTATACAATGAGCAGTTCTTC. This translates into CATVMDSGVYNEQFF.

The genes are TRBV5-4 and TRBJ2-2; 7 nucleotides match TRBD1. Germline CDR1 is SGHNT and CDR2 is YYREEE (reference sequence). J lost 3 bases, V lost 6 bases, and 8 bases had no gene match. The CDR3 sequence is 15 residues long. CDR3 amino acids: CASTVRQGDTGELFF. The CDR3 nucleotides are TGTGCCAGCACCGTCCGACAGGGCGACACCGGGGAGCTGTTTTTT.

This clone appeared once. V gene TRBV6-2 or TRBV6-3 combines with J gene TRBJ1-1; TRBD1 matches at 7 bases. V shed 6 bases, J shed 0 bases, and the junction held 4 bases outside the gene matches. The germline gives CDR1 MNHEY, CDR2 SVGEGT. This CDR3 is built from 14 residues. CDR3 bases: TGTGCCAGCAGCAAGACAGGGTTGAACACTGAAGCTTTCTTT. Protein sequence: CASSKTGLNTEAFF.

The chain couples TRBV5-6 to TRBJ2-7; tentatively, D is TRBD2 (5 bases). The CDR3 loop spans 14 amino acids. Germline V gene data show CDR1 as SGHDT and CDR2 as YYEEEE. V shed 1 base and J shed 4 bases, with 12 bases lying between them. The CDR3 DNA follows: TGTGCCAGCAGCTTGCGGGGTCCTGGGTACGAGCAGTACTTC. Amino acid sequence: CASSLRGPGYEQYF.

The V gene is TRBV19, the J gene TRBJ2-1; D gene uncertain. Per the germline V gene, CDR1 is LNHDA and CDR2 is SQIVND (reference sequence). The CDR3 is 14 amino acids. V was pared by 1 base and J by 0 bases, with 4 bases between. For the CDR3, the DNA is TGTGCCAGTAGTATAGCCAGCTCCTACAATGAGCAGTTCTTC. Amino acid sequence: CASSIASSYNEQFF.

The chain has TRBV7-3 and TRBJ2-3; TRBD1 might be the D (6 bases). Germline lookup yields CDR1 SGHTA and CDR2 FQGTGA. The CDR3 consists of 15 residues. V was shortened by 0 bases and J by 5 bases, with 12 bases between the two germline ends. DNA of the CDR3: TGTGCCAGCAGCTTAACGTTGGGGGCAAAAGATACGCAGTATTTT. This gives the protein CASSLTLGAKDTQYF.

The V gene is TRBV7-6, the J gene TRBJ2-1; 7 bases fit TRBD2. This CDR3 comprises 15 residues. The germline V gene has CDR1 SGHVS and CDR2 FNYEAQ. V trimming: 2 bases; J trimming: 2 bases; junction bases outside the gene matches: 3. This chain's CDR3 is CASSLTGGTYNEQFF. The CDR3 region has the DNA TGTGCCAGCAGCTTAACGGGGGGAACCTACAATGAGCAGTTCTTC.

The CDR3 DNA reads as TGTGCCAGCAGCAACGGGGCAGGACAGACAACAGATACGCAGTATTTT. As protein: CASSNGAGQTTDTQYF. The chain recombines TRBV5-4 with TRBJ2-3, with D possibly being TRBD1 (6 bases). The germline V gene encodes CDR1 SGHNT and CDR2 YYREEE (reference sequence). V gave up 4 bases and J gave up 3 bases, with 18 bases separating them. This CDR3 spans 16 amino acids.

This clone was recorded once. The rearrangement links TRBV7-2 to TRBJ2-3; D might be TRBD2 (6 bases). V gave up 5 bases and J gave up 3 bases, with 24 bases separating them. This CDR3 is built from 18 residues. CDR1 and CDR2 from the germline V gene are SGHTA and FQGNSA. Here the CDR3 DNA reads TGTGCCAGCAGCCTTAACGGCGAAGGGTCCAGCGGGACAGATACGCAGTATTTT. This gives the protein CASSLNGEGSSGTDTQYF.

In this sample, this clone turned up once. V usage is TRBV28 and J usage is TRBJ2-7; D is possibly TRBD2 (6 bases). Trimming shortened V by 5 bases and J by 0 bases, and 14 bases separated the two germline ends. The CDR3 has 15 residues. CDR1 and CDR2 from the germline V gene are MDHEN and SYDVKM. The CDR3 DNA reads TGTGCCAGCAGTCCCCTACGGGAGTCCTCCTACGAGCAGTACTTC. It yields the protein CASSPLRESSYEQYF.

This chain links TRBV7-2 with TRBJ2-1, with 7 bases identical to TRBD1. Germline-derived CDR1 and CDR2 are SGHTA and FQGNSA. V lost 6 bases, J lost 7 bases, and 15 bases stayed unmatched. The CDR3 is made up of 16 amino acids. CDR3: CASSQLPDRWSNEQFF. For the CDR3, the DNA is TGTGCCAGCAGTCAACTCCCGGACAGGTGGAGTAATGAGCAGTTCTTC.

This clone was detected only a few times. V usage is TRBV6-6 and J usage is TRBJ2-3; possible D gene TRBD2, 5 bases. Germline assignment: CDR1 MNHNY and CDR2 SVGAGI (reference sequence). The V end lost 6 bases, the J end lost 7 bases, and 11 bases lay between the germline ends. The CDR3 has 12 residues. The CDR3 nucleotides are TGTGCCAGCAGAGCGGACGGTTATACGCAGTATTTT. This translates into CASRADGYTQYF.